This TCR beta chain stems from a study of blood T cell repertoires in COVID-19. Looking at the study overall: Collection of acute and convalescent COVID-19 samples took place in the United States, Italy and Spain. Sources were T cells, B-cell-depleted T cells, or PBMCs; the material itself was cDNA or gDNA.

Per the original data handling: For nucleated cells, counts were estimated from reference gene primer amplification. Produced via immunoSEQ multiplex PCR; TCRdb's table is partial and in-frame only. For V, J and clone size, that table is used; D and trimming come from the DNA. The sample holds some 310,000 clones, 90% seen once. The CDR3 totals 14 residues. Trimming removed 5 bases from V and 4 bases from J; junction bases left unmatched: 5. Germline CDR1 reads SGHTA; CDR2 reads FQGNSA. Enrolled during active infection, Seattle patients were then followed longitudinally. V gene TRBV7-2 combines with J gene TRBJ1-1; 9 nucleotides match TRBD1. The sample comprised peripheral blood. This TCR came from a woman between 40 and 50 years old with COVID-19, enrolled during active disease. CDR3: CASSLTGGGTEAFF. The CDR3 DNA sequence: TGTGCCAGCAGCCTAACAGGGGGCGGCACTGAAGCTTTCTTT.